The present T cell receptor beta chain was sequenced within a study of OX40 agonist ivuxolimab in advanced cancers. Study-wide context: Two patients with cutaneous melanoma and one with hepatocellular carcinoma, three in total, showed partial responses.

General observations from the study: With doses of 0.1 to 3.0 mg/kg, CD4+ and CD8+ blood T cells had undergone clonal expansion by week 6.

In germline, CDR1 is LNHDA, CDR2 SQIVND (reference sequence). Germline trimming cut 3 bases from V and 8 bases from J; bases unmatched to any gene: 6. The CDR3 spans 15 residues. A word on this clone: Its antigen is not identified.

This table comes from immunoSEQ multiplex PCR, and its TCRdb copy is limited to in-frame clones, with some not included. The sample has about 98,000 clones, 87% seen once. The material sequenced was CD4+ or CD8+ T cells sorted from blood, taken in a trial of the OX40 agonist ivuxolimab. This chain connects TRBV19 to TRBJ2-1; the match to TRBD1 covers 11 bases. This clonotype was sampled from an adult with an advanced solid tumor such as melanoma, head and neck, liver or kidney cancer. The CDR3 sequence is CASSIRDRGGDEQFF. CDR3 DNA: TGTGCCAGTAGTATCCGGGACAGGGGGGGCGATGAGCAGTTCTTC.